This TCR beta chain was sequenced during a study of blood T cell repertoires in COVID-19. V gave up 1 base and J gave up 8 bases, with 17 bases separating them. Germline loops: CDR1 MNHNS, CDR2 SASEGT. The CDR3 covers 16 residues. Assay used: immunoSEQ multiplex PCR; TCRdb lists only in-frame clones, some missing. The sample shows nearly 110,000 clones, 76% of them seen only once. Sample: peripheral blood. This clonotype was obtained from a man at least 80 years old with COVID-19, enrolled during active disease. This rearrangement joins TRBV6-1 to TRBJ2-2; D might be TRBD2 (5 bases). The CDR3 protein is CASSEGGLGNTGELFF. CDR3 bases: TGTGCCAGCAGTGAAGGAGGGCTCGGGAATACAGGGGAGCTGTTTTTT.